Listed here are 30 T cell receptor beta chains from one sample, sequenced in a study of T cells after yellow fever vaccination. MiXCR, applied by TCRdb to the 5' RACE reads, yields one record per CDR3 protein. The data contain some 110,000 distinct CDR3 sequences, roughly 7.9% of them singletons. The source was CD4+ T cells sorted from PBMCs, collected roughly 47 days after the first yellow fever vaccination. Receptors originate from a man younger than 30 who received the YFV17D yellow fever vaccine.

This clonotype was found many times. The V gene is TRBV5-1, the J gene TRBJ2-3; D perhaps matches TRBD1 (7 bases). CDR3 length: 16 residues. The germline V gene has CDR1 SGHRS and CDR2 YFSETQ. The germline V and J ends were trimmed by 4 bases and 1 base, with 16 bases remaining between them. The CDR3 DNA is TGCGCCAGCAGCATAGGAGGGGGCCGGGGCACAGATACGCAGTATTTT. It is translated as CASSIGGGRGTDTQYF.

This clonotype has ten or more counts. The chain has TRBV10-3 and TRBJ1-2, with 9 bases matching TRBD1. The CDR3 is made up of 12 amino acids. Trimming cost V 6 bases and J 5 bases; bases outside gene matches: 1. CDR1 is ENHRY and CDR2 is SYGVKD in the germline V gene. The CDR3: CAIRTGGYGYTF. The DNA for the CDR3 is TGTGCCATCAGGACAGGGGGTTATGGCTACACCTTC.

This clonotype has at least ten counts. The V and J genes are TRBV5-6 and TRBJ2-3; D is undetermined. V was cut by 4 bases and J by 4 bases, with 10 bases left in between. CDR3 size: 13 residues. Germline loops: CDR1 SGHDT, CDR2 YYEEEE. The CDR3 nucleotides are TGTGCCAGCAGCGCCTTGGCGTCAGATACGCAGTATTTT. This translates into CASSALASDTQYF.

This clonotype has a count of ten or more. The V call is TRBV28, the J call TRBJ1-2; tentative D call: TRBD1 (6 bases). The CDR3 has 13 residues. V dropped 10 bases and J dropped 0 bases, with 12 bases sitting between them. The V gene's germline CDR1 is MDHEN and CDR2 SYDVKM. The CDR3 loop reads CATQGGPNYGYTF. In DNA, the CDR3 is TGTGCCACCCAAGGGGGACCTAACTATGGCTACACCTTC.

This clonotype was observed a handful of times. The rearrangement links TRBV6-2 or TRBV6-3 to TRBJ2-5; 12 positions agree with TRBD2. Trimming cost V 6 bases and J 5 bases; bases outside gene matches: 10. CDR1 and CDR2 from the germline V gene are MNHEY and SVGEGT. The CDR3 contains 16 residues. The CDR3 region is CASSRGLAGSSETQYF. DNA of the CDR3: TGTGCCAGCAGCCGCGGACTAGCGGGAAGTTCGGAGACCCAGTACTTC.

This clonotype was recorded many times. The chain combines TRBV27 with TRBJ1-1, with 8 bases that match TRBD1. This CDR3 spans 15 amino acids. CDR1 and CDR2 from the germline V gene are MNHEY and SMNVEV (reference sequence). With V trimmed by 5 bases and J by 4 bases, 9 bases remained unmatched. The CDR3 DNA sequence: TGTGCCAGCAGTATCCTGGGACAGGCCAGCACTGAAGCTTTCTTT. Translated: CASSILGQASTEAFF.

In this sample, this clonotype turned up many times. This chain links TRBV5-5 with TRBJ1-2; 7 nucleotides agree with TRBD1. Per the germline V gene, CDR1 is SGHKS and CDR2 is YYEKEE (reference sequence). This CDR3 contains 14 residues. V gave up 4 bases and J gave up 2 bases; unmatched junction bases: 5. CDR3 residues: CASSGGQKNYGYTF. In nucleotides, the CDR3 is TGTGCCAGCAGCGGGGGACAGAAGAACTATGGCTACACCTTC.

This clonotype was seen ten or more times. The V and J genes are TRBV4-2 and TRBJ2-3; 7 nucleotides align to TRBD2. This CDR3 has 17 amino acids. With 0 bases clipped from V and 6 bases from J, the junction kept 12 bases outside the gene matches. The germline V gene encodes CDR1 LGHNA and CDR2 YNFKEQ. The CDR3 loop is CASSQELRGRGRDTQYF. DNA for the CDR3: TGTGCCAGCAGCCAAGAGTTGCGGGGGAGGGGAAGGGATACGCAGTATTTT.

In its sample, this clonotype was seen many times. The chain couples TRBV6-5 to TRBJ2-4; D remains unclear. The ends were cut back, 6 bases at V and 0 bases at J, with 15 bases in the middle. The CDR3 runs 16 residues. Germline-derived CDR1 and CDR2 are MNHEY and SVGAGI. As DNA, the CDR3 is TGTGCCAGCAGGGGCCTCGACATGGTAGCCAAAAACATTCAGTACTTC. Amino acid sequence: CASRGLDMVAKNIQYF.

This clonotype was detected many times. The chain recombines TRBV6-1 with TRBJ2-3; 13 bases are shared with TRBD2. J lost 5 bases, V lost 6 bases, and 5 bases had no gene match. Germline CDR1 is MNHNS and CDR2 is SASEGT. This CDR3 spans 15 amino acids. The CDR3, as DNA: TGTGCCAGCAGCCAAGGACTAGCGGGGGTAGATACGCAGTATTTT. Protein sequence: CASSQGLAGVDTQYF.

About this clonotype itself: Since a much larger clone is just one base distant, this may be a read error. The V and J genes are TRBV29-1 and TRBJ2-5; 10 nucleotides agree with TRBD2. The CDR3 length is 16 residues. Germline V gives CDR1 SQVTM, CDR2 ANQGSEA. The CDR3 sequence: CSVEGTGLAAQESQYF. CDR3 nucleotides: TGCAGCGTTGAAGGGACAGGACTAGCGGCTCAAGAGAGCCAGTACTTC. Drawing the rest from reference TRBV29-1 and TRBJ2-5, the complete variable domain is SAVISQKPSRDICQRGTSLTIQCQVDSQVTMMFWYRQQPGQSLTLIATANQGSEATYESGFVIDKFPISRPNLTFSTLTVSNMSPEDSSIYLCSVEGTGLAAQESQYFGPGTRLLVL.

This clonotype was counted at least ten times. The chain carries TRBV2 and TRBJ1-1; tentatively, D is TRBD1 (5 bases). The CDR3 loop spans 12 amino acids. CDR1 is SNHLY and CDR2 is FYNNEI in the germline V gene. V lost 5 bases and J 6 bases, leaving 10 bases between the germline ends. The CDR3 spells CASSRDAPEAFF. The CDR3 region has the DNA TGTGCCAGCAGTCGGGACGCCCCTGAAGCTTTCTTT.

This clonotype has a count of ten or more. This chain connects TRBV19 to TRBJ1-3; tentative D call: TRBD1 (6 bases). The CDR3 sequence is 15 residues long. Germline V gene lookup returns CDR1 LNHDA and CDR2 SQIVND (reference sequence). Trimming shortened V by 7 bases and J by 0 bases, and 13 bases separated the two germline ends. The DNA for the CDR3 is TGTGCCAGTAAGACGGACAGCTTCTCTGGAAACACCATATATTTT. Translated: CASKTDSFSGNTIYF.

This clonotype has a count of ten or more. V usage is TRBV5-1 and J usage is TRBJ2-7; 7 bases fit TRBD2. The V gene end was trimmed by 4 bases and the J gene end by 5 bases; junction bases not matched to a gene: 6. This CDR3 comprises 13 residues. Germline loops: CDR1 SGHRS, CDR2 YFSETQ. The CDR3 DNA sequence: TGCGCCAGCAGCCCTGGACGGGGGGACGAGCAGTACGTC. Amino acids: CASSPGRGDEQYV.

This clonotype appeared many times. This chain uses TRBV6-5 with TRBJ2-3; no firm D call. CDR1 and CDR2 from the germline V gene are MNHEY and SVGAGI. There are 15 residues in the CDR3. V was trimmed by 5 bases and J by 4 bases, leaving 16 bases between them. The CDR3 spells CASSPWTAVADTQYF. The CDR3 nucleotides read TGTGCCAGCAGTCCATGGACCGCAGTAGCAGATACGCAGTATTTT.

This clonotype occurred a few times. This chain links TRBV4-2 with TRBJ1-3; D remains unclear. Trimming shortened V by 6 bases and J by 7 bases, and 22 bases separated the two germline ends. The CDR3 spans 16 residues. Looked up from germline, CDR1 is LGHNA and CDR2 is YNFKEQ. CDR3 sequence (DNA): TGTGCCAGCAGTCCAAACGGCAACAGTCGGAGTAACACCATATATTTT. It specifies CASSPNGNSRSNTIYF.

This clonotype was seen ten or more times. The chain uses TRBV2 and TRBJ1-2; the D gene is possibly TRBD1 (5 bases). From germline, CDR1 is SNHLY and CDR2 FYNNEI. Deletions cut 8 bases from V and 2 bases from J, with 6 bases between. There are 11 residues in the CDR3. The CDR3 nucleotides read TGTGCCAGCTGGGACAACTATGGCTACACCTTC. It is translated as CASWDNYGYTF.

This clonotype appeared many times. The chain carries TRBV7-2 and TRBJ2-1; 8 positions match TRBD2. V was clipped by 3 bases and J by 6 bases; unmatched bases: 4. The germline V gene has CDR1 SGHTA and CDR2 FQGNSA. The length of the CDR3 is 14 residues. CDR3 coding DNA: TGTGCCAGCAGCTTTAGCGGGACCGTCAATGAGCAGTTCTTC. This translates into CASSFSGTVNEQFF. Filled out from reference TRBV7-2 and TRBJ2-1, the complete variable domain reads GAGVSQSPSNKVTEKGKDVELRCDPISGHTALYWYRQSLGQGLEFLIYFQGNSAPDKSGLPSDRFSAERTGGSVSTLTIQRTQQEDSAVYLCASSFSGTVNEQFFGPGTRLTVL.

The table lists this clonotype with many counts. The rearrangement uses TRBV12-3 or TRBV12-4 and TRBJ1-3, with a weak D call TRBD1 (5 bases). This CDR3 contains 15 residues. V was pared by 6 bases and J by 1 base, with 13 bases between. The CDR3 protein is CASSRYAGSGNTIYF. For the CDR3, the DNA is TGTGCCAGCAGCCGTTACGCAGGGTCTGGAAACACCATATATTTT.

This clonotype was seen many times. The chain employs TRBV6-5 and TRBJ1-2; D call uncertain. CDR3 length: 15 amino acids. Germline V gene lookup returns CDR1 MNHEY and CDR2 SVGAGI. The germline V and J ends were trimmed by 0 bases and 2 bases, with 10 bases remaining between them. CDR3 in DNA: TGTGCCAGCAGTTACTCGTACGGCGAGAACTATGGCTACACCTTC. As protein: CASSYSYGENYGYTF.

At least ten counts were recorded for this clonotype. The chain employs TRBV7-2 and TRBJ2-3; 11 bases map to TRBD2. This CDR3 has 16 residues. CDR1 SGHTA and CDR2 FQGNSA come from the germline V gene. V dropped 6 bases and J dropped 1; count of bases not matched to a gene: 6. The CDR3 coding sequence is TGTGCCAGCAGTTGGGGGGGACTAGCGGGCACAGATACGCAGTATTTT. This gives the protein CASSWGGLAGTDTQYF. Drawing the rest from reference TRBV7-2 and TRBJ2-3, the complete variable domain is GAGVSQSPSNKVTEKGKDVELRCDPISGHTALYWYRQSLGQGLEFLIYFQGNSAPDKSGLPSDRFSAERTGGSVSTLTIQRTQQEDSAVYLCASSWGGLAGTDTQYFGPGTRLTVL.

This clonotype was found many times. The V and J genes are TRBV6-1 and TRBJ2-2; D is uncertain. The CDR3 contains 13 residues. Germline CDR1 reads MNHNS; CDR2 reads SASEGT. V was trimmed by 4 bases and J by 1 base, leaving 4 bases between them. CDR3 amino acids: CASSAENTGELFF. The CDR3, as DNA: TGTGCCAGCAGTGCGGAGAACACCGGGGAGCTGTTTTTT.

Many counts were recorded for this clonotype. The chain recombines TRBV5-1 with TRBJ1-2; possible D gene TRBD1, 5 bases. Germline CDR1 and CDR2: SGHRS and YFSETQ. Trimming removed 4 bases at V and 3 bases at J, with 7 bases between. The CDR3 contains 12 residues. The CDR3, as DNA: TGCGCCAGCAGCGAGGGACACTATGGCTACACCTTC. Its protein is CASSEGHYGYTF.

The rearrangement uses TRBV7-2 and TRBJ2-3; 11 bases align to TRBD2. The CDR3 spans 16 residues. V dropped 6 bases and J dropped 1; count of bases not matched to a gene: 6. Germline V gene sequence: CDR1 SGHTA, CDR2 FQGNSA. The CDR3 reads CASSSSGGRGTDTQYF. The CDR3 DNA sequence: TGTGCCAGCAGTTCTAGCGGGGGGCGGGGCACAGATACGCAGTATTTT.

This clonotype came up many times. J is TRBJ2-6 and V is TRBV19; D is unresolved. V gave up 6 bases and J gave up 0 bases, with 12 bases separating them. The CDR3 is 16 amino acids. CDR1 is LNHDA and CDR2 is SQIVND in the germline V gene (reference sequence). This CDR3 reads CASSRLTGSGANVLTF. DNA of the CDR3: TGTGCCAGTAGCCGCCTGACGGGCTCTGGGGCCAACGTCCTGACTTTC.

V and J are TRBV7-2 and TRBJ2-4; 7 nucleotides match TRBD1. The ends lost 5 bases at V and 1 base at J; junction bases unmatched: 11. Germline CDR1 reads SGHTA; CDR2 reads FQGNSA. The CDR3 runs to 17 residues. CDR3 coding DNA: TGTGCCAGCAGCCAAGGACAGGCACGGTCGGCCAAAAACATTCAGTACTTC. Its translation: CASSQGQARSAKNIQYF.

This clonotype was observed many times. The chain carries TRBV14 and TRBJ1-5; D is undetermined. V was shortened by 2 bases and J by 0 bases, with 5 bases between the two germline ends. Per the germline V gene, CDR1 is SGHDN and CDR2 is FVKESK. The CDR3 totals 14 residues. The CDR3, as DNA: TGTGCCAGCAGCCAAAGTTATAGCAATCAGCCCCAGCATTTT. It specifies CASSQSYSNQPQHF.

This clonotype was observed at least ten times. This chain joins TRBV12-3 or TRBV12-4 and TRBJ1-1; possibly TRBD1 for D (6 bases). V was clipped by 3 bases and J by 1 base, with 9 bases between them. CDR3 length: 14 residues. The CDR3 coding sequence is TGTGCCAGCAGTTTGGGACACTGGAACACTGAAGCTTTCTTT. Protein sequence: CASSLGHWNTEAFF.

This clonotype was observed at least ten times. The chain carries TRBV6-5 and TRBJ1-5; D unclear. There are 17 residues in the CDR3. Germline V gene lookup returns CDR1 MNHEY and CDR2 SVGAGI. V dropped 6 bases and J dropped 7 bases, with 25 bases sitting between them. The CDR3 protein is CASSATARHLPYQPQHF. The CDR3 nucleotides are TGTGCCAGCAGCGCCACTGCCCGCCACTTACCCTACCAGCCCCAGCATTTT.

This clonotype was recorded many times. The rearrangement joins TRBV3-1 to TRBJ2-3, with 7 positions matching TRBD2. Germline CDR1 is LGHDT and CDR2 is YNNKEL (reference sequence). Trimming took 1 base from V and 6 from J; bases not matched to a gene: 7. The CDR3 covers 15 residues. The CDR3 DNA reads TGTGCCAGCAGCCAAGTCGGGTTAGCGGGTGATACGCAGTATTTT. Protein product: CASSQVGLAGDTQYF.